One sample yielded the 13 T cell receptor beta chains listed below, sequenced in a study of blood T cell repertoires in COVID-19. Profiled with immunoSEQ multiplex PCR; TCRdb holds only in-frame clones, not every one. This repertoire shows fewer than 45,000 clones, less than 90% found once; its top ten account for around 1.6%. What was sequenced was peripheral blood. Receptors originate from a man in his 60s with COVID-19, enrolled during active disease.

This chain connects TRBV30 to TRBJ1-5; tentatively, D is TRBD1 (6 bases). This CDR3 spans 15 amino acids. The V gene's germline CDR1 is GTSNPN and CDR2 SVGIG (reference sequence). The V and J ends lost 0 bases and 0 bases respectively, with 9 bases between them. The CDR3 protein is CAWSVGGSSNQPQHF. The CDR3 region has the DNA TGTGCCTGGAGTGTAGGGGGTAGTAGCAATCAGCCCCAGCATTTT.

The chain links TRBV19 to TRBJ2-2; TRBD1 matches at 7 bases. With 5 bases clipped from V and 0 bases from J, the junction kept 6 bases outside the gene matches. Per germline, CDR1 LNHDA and CDR2 SQIVND (reference sequence). CDR3 length equals 16 residues. The CDR3 DNA reads as TGTGCCAGTAGTGGTCGACAGGGATCGAACACCGGGGAGCTGTTTTTT. Its protein is CASSGRQGSNTGELFF.

The chain joins TRBV13 to TRBJ1-4; tentatively, D is TRBD1 (6 bases). The ends were cut back, 5 bases at V and 7 bases at J, with 14 bases in the middle. Germline values: CDR1 PRHDT, CDR2 FYEKMQ (reference sequence). The CDR3 has 14 amino acids. The CDR3 loop is CASSPRTVPEKLFF. The CDR3, as DNA: TGTGCCAGCAGCCCCCGGACAGTACCTGAAAAACTGTTTTTT.

J is TRBJ2-7 and V is TRBV7-9, with no clear D. The CDR3 is 14 residues long. Germline V CDR1 and CDR2: SEHNR, FQNEAQ (reference sequence). Trimming pared 5 bases from V and 2 bases from J, leaving 13 bases between. The CDR3, as DNA: TGTGCCAGCAGCGTTAATGGCAAACCCTACGAGCAGTACTTC. This gives the protein CASSVNGKPYEQYF.

The J gene is TRBJ1-1, the V gene TRBV2; possible D gene TRBD1, 5 bases. V shed 4 bases and J shed 4 bases, with 10 bases lying between them. The CDR3 is 13 residues long. Germline V CDR1 and CDR2: SNHLY, FYNNEI. The CDR3 protein is CASSVQGGTEAFF. CDR3 nucleotides: TGTGCCAGCAGTGTGCAGGGAGGCACTGAAGCTTTCTTT.

This chain connects TRBV9 to TRBJ1-2, with 7 bases identical to TRBD1. Losses at the gene ends were 0 bases for V and 4 bases for J; bases not matched to a gene: 9. Germline V gene lookup returns CDR1 SGDLS and CDR2 YYNGEE. This CDR3 has 16 residues. DNA of the CDR3: TGTGCCAGCAGCGTAGGCACCGGGGCAGGGGGCTATGGCTACACCTTC. Protein: CASSVGTGAGGYGYTF.

The gene calls are TRBV3-1 (or the pseudogene TRBV3-2) and TRBJ1-4, with D unclear. V dropped 8 bases and J dropped 5 bases, with 12 bases sitting between them. Germline CDR1 and CDR2: LGHDT and YNNKEL (reference sequence). CDR3 length equals 13 residues. CDR3 amino acids: CASRNPINEKLFF. The CDR3, as DNA: TGTGCCAGCCGCAACCCTATAAATGAAAAACTGTTTTTT.

This clone was detected a few times. This chain joins TRBV19 and TRBJ1-1; tentatively, D is TRBD1 (5 bases). This CDR3 has 18 residues. The V gene's germline CDR1 is LNHDA and CDR2 SQIVND (reference sequence). V shed 1 base and J shed 7 bases, with 25 bases lying between them. The CDR3 nucleotides are TGTGCCAGTAGTATAGCTGCAGGGTCCCCCCACGAAACACTTGAAGCTTTCTTT. Translating gives CASSIAAGSPHETLEAFF. The complete variable domain, with remaining parts taken from reference TRBV19 and TRBJ1-1, reads DGGITQSPKYLFRKEGQNVTLSCEQNLNHDAMYWYRQDPGQGLRLIYYSQIVNDFQKGDIAEGYSVSREKKESFPLTVTSAQKNPTAFYLCASSIAAGSPHETLEAFFGQGTRLTVV.

V is TRBV5-1 and J is TRBJ2-3, with 8 bases lining up with TRBD2. In germline, CDR1 is SGHRS, CDR2 YFSETQ. This CDR3 spans 16 amino acids. Trimming cost V 0 bases and J 2 bases; bases outside gene matches: 5. The CDR3 here is CASSLAGGVLTDTQYF. The CDR3 bases are TGCGCCAGCAGCTTGGCGGGAGGGGTCCTCACAGATACGCAGTATTTT.

This clone was found a few times. J is TRBJ1-1 and V is TRBV28; TRBD1 aligns across 8 bases. The junction had 2 bases not matched to a gene; V was cut back by 2 bases and J by 3 bases. Germline CDR1 MDHEN, CDR2 SYDVKM. The CDR3 consists of 14 residues. The CDR3 spells CASSLQGAYTEAFF. The DNA of the CDR3 is TGTGCCAGCAGTTTACAGGGGGCCTACACTGAAGCTTTCTTT.

The chain recombines TRBV7-9 with TRBJ1-1, with a tentative D call TRBD1 (6 bases). V gave up 0 bases and J gave up 4 bases, with 12 bases separating them. Germline CDR1 SEHNR, CDR2 FQNEAQ (reference sequence). The CDR3 runs 15 residues. The DNA for the CDR3 is TGTGCCAGCAGCTTAGCCGCGGGGGCGAGCACTGAAGCTTTCTTT. This gives the protein CASSLAAGASTEAFF.

The chain links TRBV7-2 to TRBJ1-2, with TRBD1 as a possible D gene (5 bases). V was shortened by 8 bases and J by 8 bases, with 21 bases between the two germline ends. The CDR3 is 14 residues long. From germline, CDR1 is SGHTA and CDR2 FQGNSA. In DNA form, the CDR3 reads TGTGCCAGCCCCATAATAGTGGGGGGAGAAGGCTACACCTTC. This sequence encodes CASPIIVGGEGYTF. The full variable domain, completed using reference TRBV7-2 and TRBJ1-2, is GAGVSQSPSNKVTEKGKDVELRCDPISGHTALYWYRQSLGQGLEFLIYFQGNSAPDKSGLPSDRFSAERTGGSVSTLTIQRTQQEDSAVYLCASPIIVGGEGYTFGSGTRLTVV.

The CDR3 reads CASSLGTGGRGETQYF. The CDR3 coding sequence is TGTGCCAGCAGCTTAGGGACAGGGGGTCGAGGGGAGACCCAGTACTTC. The chain employs TRBV7-2 and TRBJ2-5, with 10 bases aligning to TRBD1. CDR1 is SGHTA and CDR2 is FQGNSA in the germline V gene. V gave up 1 base and J gave up 5 bases; unmatched junction bases: 7. This CDR3 is 16 amino acids long.